This T cell receptor beta chain was retrieved from a study of cytomegalovirus exposure and HLA in healthy donors. About this clone: Its target is not known.

This PCR relied on a set of 60 Vbeta primers and 13 Jbeta primers. Clones were read by immunoSEQ multiplex PCR, and TCRdb kept only the in-frame ones, dropping some. The table lists some 150,000 clones, about 75% of them singletons. The CDR3 consists of 17 residues. Per the germline V gene, CDR1 is SGDLS and CDR2 is YYNGEE. V was pared by 2 bases and J by 0 bases, with 12 bases between. Study observations and caveats: Among TCR sequences, most were rare, though some public TCRs appeared in many donors. Accurate HLA-A and HLA-B prediction from TCR beta sequences was reported for most subjects. Fewer N-insertions (relative to the 666-donor mean) were reportedly seen in an Asian-associated ancestry cluster in a later analysis.

Sequenced input: PBMCs. This receptor was obtained from a male donor in good health and CMV-seronegative. V gene TRBV9 combines with J gene TRBJ2-6; perhaps TRBD2 as D (5 bases). The CDR3: CASSVIGLNSGANVLTF. The CDR3 nucleotides read TGTGCCAGCAGCGTCATAGGACTTAACTCTGGGGCCAACGTCCTGACTTTC.